Shown below are 2 T cell receptor beta chains from a single sample sequenced in a study of blood T cell repertoires in COVID-19 (dated by TCRdb to the early 2020s). The receptor library was made with the immunoSEQ multiplex PCR assay. TCRdb took this table from immuneACCESS and kept in-frame rearrangements with V and J called. Such tables lack part of the clones; where checked against another copy, unresolved V genes explain under half of the gap, and the rest is unexplained. The sample contains tens of thousands of clones, around four fifths of them found a single time. The top ten constitute roughly 5.6% of the sample. The sample comprised peripheral blood. All receptors derive from a man aged 50 to 59 with active COVID-19.

This clone is deemed medium-sized. The genes are TRBV27 and TRBJ2-7, with D unclear. Looked up from germline, CDR1 is MNHEY and CDR2 is SMNVEV (reference sequence). V lost 4 bases, J lost 3 bases, and 19 bases lay in between. The CDR3 is made up of 16 amino acids. CDR3 region: CASSYLLRRWVYEQYF. The CDR3 DNA sequence: TGTGCCAGCAGTTACCTCTTAAGGCGGTGGGTCTACGAGCAGTACTTC.

The chain recombines TRBV4-1 with TRBJ1-2, with D maybe TRBD1 (6 bases). This CDR3 has 15 residues. Germline values: CDR1 MGHRA, CDR2 YSYEKL. The V gene lost 0 bases and the J gene lost 5 bases, with 13 bases spanning the gap. The CDR3 spells CASSQDIGTTYGYTF. The CDR3 bases are TGCGCCAGCAGCCAAGATATCGGGACAACTTATGGCTACACCTTC.